These 9 T cell receptor beta chains were sequenced from one sample in a study of PD-1 blockade in mismatch repair-deficient tumors. The protocol was immunoSEQ multiplex PCR, while the TCRdb copy is restricted to in-frame clones and leaves out a portion. Altogether around 100,000 clones are present, about three quarters being singletons, with the ten largest covering about 4.7%. The material was peripheral blood, obtained 60 to 65 weeks after starting pembrolizumab. The receptors were sampled from an adult with mismatch repair-deficient cancer.

The chain has TRBV15 and TRBJ2-7; 11 bases map to TRBD2. This CDR3 region has 15 residues. The germline gives CDR1 LNHNV, CDR2 YYDKDF (reference sequence). J lost 6 bases, V lost 5 bases, and 9 bases had no gene match. The CDR3 DNA follows: TGTGCCACCAGCGAGCTTAGCGGGAGGGCCTCCGAGCAGTACTTC. Residues: CATSELSGRASEQYF.

A few counts support this clone. J is TRBJ1-3 and V is TRBV10-3; perhaps TRBD1 as D (6 bases). Germline-derived CDR1 and CDR2 are ENHRY and SYGVKD. Trimming pared 0 bases from V and 2 bases from J, leaving 20 bases between. The CDR3 is made up of 19 amino acids. In nucleotides, the CDR3 is TGTGCCATCAGTGAGTCTCAGGGGAAGGGTCCCGACCCTGGAAACACCATATATTTT. Translation gives CAISESQGKGPDPGNTIYF.

The chain links TRBV29-1 to TRBJ1-4; D not certain. The CDR3 covers 14 residues. Germline CDR1 and CDR2: SQVTM and ANQGSEA. V was clipped by 2 bases and J by 5 bases, with 12 bases between them. In DNA form, the CDR3 reads TGCAGCGTTGAATTTCTAGGGCAGAATGAAAAACTGTTTTTT. Protein sequence: CSVEFLGQNEKLFF.

V and J are TRBV5-1 and TRBJ1-1, with D possibly TRBD1 on 6 matching bases. CDR3 size: 16 residues. CDR1 is SGHRS, CDR2 YFSETQ, per germline. V shed 2 bases and J shed 1 base, with 15 bases lying between them. Here the CDR3 DNA reads TGCGCCAGCAGCTTACAGGGTCATTCGAGGAACACTGAAGCTTTCTTT. This translates into CASSLQGHSRNTEAFF. Drawing the rest from reference TRBV5-1 and TRBJ1-1, the complete variable domain is KAGVTQTPRYLIKTRGQQVTLSCSPISGHRSVSWYQQTPGQGLQFLFEYFSETQRNKGNFPGRFSGRQFSNSRSEMNVSTLELGDSALYLCASSLQGHSRNTEAFFGQGTRLTVV.

The chain carries TRBV25-1 and TRBJ1-2; D might be TRBD1 (6 bases). V lost 5 bases and J 6 bases, leaving 13 bases between the germline ends. The germline V gene encodes CDR1 MGHDK and CDR2 SYGVNS. This CDR3 region has 13 residues. The CDR3, as DNA: TGTGCCAGCAGTAAGGCAGGGGTCCATGGCTACACCTTC. Encoded protein: CASSKAGVHGYTF.

This clone was seen only once. V is TRBV5-3 and J is TRBJ1-2; tentatively, D is TRBD1 (6 bases). TRBV5-3 belongs to the ORF category, with a function that is uncertain. The CDR3 contains 17 residues. V dropped 1 base and J dropped 2 bases, with 18 bases sitting between them. CDR3 residues: CARSLSCEPRGNYGYTF. The CDR3 coding sequence is TGTGCCAGAAGCTTGAGTTGCGAGCCTAGGGGGAACTATGGCTACACCTTC.

The chain joins TRBV6-1 to TRBJ2-3; D possibly corresponds to TRBD1 (5 bases). The CDR3 sequence is 14 residues long. Germline V gene sequence: CDR1 MNHNS, CDR2 SASEGT. Trimming took 3 bases from V and 3 from J, leaving 10 bases between them. CDR3 sequence (DNA): TGTGCCAGCAGTGATCACAGGTTTACAGATACGCAGTATTTT. It codes for CASSDHRFTDTQYF.

The chain carries TRBV30 and TRBJ1-2; D is possibly TRBD1 (5 bases). V lost 0 bases to trimming and J lost 13 bases, with 18 bases between them. Germline V gene data show CDR1 as GTSNPN and CDR2 as SVGIG (reference sequence). This CDR3 has 13 residues. The CDR3 coding sequence is TGTGCCTGGAGTGTCCGGGGCGCAATGGGGGTCACCTTC. This gives the protein CAWSVRGAMGVTF. Looking up the rest from reference TRBV30 and TRBJ1-2 gives the full variable domain: SQTIHQWPATLVQPVGSPLSLECTVEGTSNPNLYWYRQAAGRGLQLLFYSVGIGQISSEVPQNLSASRPQDRQFILSSKKLLLSDSGFYLCAWSVRGAMGVTFGSGTRLTVV.

The chain links TRBV5-1 to TRBJ2-3; no reliable D call. Germline lookup yields CDR1 SGHRS and CDR2 YFSETQ. This CDR3 spans 14 amino acids. V was shortened by 5 bases and J by 7 bases, with 17 bases between the two germline ends. CDR3 nucleotide sequence: TGCGCCAGCAGAGGGAACCTGAGAGCCAATACGCAGTATTTT. Its protein is CASRGNLRANTQYF. Together with reference TRBV5-1 and TRBJ2-3, the CDR3 gives the full variable domain: KAGVTQTPRYLIKTRGQQVTLSCSPISGHRSVSWYQQTPGQGLQFLFEYFSETQRNKGNFPGRFSGRQFSNSRSEMNVSTLELGDSALYLCASRGNLRANTQYFGPGTRLTVL.